This T cell receptor beta chain is drawn from a study of shared clonotypes between healthy human individuals. This CDR3 region has 11 residues. The V gene lost 8 bases and the J gene lost 5 bases, with 10 bases spanning the gap. Per germline, CDR1 MDHEN and CDR2 SYDVKM. Assay: immunoSEQ multiplex PCR; the TCRdb copy retains only in-frame clones and omits some. The sample holds about 1 million clones; around 74% are singletons and the top ten take 1.4%. Findings and caveats of the study: Tissues were not sampled, only blood, and their repertoires likely differ.

As regards this clone: Antigen: not known.

The TCR was taken from a man between 18 and 29 years old in good health. This chain uses TRBV28 with TRBJ2-7; D might be TRBD1 or TRBD2, each matching 6 bases. What was sequenced was memory CD4+ T cells sorted from blood. Subset in this sample: CD45RA-negative fraction. CDR3 nucleotide sequence: TGTGCCAGCTGCGGGACACACGAGCAGTACTTC. Protein: CASCGTHEQYF.